Following are 29 T cell receptor beta chains from one sample sequenced in a study of T-cell reconstitution after alpha-beta-depleted transplantation in children. For TCRbeta, the library was prepared with unique molecular identifiers. Using its own MiXCR run on the PCR reads, TCRdb lists one record per CDR3 protein. The repertoire holds approximately 980,000 distinct CDR3 sequences, with about 29% as singletons. The specimen comprised PBMCs, mostly from graft donor cells, sampled 360 days after TCRalphabeta/CD19-depleted stem cell transplant. These receptors all stem from a boy in the first two years of life who had a stem cell transplant for SCID, so the T cells may come from the graft donor.

The chain joins TRBV29-1 to TRBJ1-2; D is unclear. Deletions cut 6 bases from V and 4 bases from J, with 15 bases between. The germline gives CDR1 SQVTM, CDR2 ANQGSEA. The CDR3 has 13 residues. The CDR3 sequence: CSVELFTGYGYTF. DNA of the CDR3: TGCAGCGTCGAGTTATTCACCGGCTATGGCTACACCTTC. Variable domain in full (rest from reference TRBV29-1 and TRBJ1-2): SAVISQKPSRDICQRGTSLTIQCQVDSQVTMMFWYRQQPGQSLTLIATANQGSEATYESGFVIDKFPISRPNLTFSTLTVSNMSPEDSSIYLCSVELFTGYGYTFGSGTRLTVV.

The V and J genes are TRBV9 and TRBJ2-3; D might be TRBD1 (5 bases). The CDR3 length is 15 residues. Germline assignment: CDR1 SGDLS and CDR2 YYNGEE. Trimming took 0 bases from V and 4 from J, leaving 12 bases between them. CDR3 sequence reads: CASSVEGLPADTQYF. DNA of the CDR3: TGTGCCAGCAGCGTAGAGGGGCTGCCCGCAGATACGCAGTATTTT. Filled out from reference TRBV9 and TRBJ2-3, the complete variable domain reads DSGVTQTPKHLITATGQRVTLRCSPRSGDLSVYWYQQSLDQGLQFLIQYYNGEERAKGNILERFSAQQFPDLHSELNLSSLELGDSALYFCASSVEGLPADTQYFGPGTRLTVL.

This clonotype was seen more than once but under ten times. The chain employs TRBV5-6 and TRBJ1-4; D might be TRBD1 (6 bases). There are 14 residues in the CDR3. V was shortened by 4 bases and J by 8 bases, with 15 bases between the two germline ends. Germline CDR1 and CDR2: SGHDT and YYEEEE. The CDR3 here is CASSRDIGGEKLFF. In nucleotides, the CDR3 is TGTGCCAGCAGCCGGGACATTGGGGGGGAAAAACTGTTTTTT.

This clonotype was detected once. The chain links TRBV11-2 to TRBJ2-3; 7 nucleotides match TRBD2. Trimming took 5 bases from V and 1 from J; bases not matched to a gene: 9. The germline V gene has CDR1 SGHAT and CDR2 FQNNGV. The CDR3 covers 16 residues. The CDR3 nucleotides read TGTGCCAGCAGCGCGCGAAGACGGGGGGGCACAGATACGCAGTATTTT. Its translation: CASSARRRGGTDTQYF. Filled out from reference TRBV11-2 and TRBJ2-3, the complete variable domain reads EAGVAQSPRYKIIEKRQSVAFWCNPISGHATLYWYQQILGQGPKLLIQFQNNGVVDDSQLPKDRFSAERLKGVDSTLKIQPAKLEDSAVYLCASSARRRGGTDTQYFGPGTRLTVL.

The chain recombines TRBV25-1 with TRBJ2-5; the D gene could be TRBD1 or TRBD2 (6 bases each). Germline CDR1 MGHDK, CDR2 SYGVNS. This CDR3 is 17 amino acids long. Trimming pared 0 bases from V and 4 bases from J, leaving 18 bases between. The CDR3 protein is CASSEYLPRGGSETQYF. The CDR3 DNA reads as TGTGCCAGCAGTGAATATTTGCCGCGAGGGGGGTCAGAGACCCAGTACTTC.

To note about this clonotype: Compared with germline, one end of the junction differs, possibly owing to a read error. The chain is built from TRBV4-3 and TRBJ2-7; D is undetermined. The CDR3 sequence is 14 residues long. CDR1 and CDR2 (germline): LGHNA, YSLEER. As DNA, the CDR3 is TGCGCCAGCAGCCTCTACAAGGTCTCCGACGAGCAGTACTTC. Translating it yields CASSLYKVSDEQYF.

This chain connects TRBV12-3 or TRBV12-4 to TRBJ2-1; TRBD2 matches 10 bases. This CDR3 has 15 amino acids. With 5 bases clipped from V and 10 bases from J, the junction kept 11 bases outside the gene matches. Here the CDR3 reads CASSPTAGGPGEQFF. CDR3 coding DNA: TGTGCCAGCAGTCCCACAGCGGGGGGGCCCGGGGAGCAGTTCTTC.

The rearrangement uses TRBV20-1 and TRBJ2-7; 8 bases fit TRBD1. The CDR3 loop spans 14 amino acids. Looked up from germline, CDR1 is DFQATT and CDR2 is SNEGSKA (reference sequence). The CDR3 DNA follows: TGCAGCGCTCAGGGGGCGGTTTTCTCCTACGAGCAGTACTTC. It codes for CSAQGAVFSYEQYF.

This clonotype was counted only a few times. The V gene is TRBV28, the J gene TRBJ2-3; tentatively, D is TRBD2 (6 bases). Germline V CDR1 and CDR2: MDHEN, SYDVKM. The germline V and J ends were trimmed by 4 bases and 2 bases, with 13 bases remaining between them. The CDR3 consists of 15 residues. For the CDR3, the DNA is TGTGCCAGCAGTTCGGGCGGGGCGCACACAGATACGCAGTATTTT. Protein sequence: CASSSGGAHTDTQYF.

J is TRBJ2-3 and V is TRBV6-2 or TRBV6-3; D gene ambiguous. The germline V gene encodes CDR1 MNHEY and CDR2 SVGEGT. Between the trimmed V and J ends, which lost 2 bases and 4 bases, there was a span of 4 bases. The CDR3 loop spans 12 amino acids. The CDR3 sequence: CASSYLADTQYF. Written as DNA, the CDR3 is TGTGCCAGCAGTTACCTCGCAGATACGCAGTATTTT.

V usage is TRBV5-1 and J usage is TRBJ1-1; D gene ambiguous. Germline CDR1 and CDR2: SGHRS and YFSETQ. This CDR3 comprises 13 residues. V was shortened by 3 bases and J by 0 bases, with 6 bases between the two germline ends. The CDR3 sequence is CASSSTMNTEAFF. For the CDR3, the DNA is TGCGCCAGCAGCTCCACCATGAACACTGAAGCTTTCTTT.

The table lists this clonotype with a few counts. The chain combines TRBV30 with TRBJ2-5, with D hard to call. CDR1 is GTSNPN, CDR2 SVGIG, per germline (reference sequence). Deletions cut 2 bases from V and 7 bases from J, with 11 bases between. The CDR3 is 12 amino acids. CDR3 residues: CAWSTNLGTQYF. CDR3 DNA: TGTGCCTGGAGTACCAATCTGGGGACCCAGTACTTC.

The chain carries TRBV11-2 and TRBJ2-1, with D possibly being TRBD1 (5 bases). The germline V and J ends were trimmed by 5 bases and 8 bases, with 22 bases remaining between them. This CDR3 spans 16 amino acids. Germline values: CDR1 SGHAT, CDR2 FQNNGV. Here the CDR3 DNA reads TGTGCCAGCAGCCCCCATATAGGGGCCCTGGCTGATGAGCAGTTCTTC. This encodes CASSPHIGALADEQFF.

This clonotype has more than one count but fewer than ten. The chain joins TRBV30 to TRBJ2-2; D is possibly TRBD1 (5 bases). Trimming pared 7 bases from V and 11 bases from J, leaving 8 bases between. In germline, CDR1 is GTSNPN, CDR2 SVGIG (reference sequence). This CDR3 region has 9 residues. The CDR3 loop reads CALGEELFF. CDR3 DNA sequence: TGTGCCTTAGGGGAAGAGCTGTTTTTT. Together with reference TRBV30 and TRBJ2-2, the CDR3 gives the full variable domain: SQTIHQWPATLVQPVGSPLSLECTVEGTSNPNLYWYRQAAGRGLQLLFYSVGIGQISSEVPQNLSASRPQDRQFILSSKKLLLSDSGFYLCALGEELFFGEGSRLTVL.

The chain joins TRBV12-3 or TRBV12-4 to TRBJ1-2; TRBD1 aligns across 8 bases. There are 14 residues in the CDR3. The V segment lost 5 bases and the J segment 4 bases; nucleotides outside the gene matches: 6. CDR3 in DNA: TGTGCCAGCAGTGTGAGGGGGACAGGCTATGGCTACACCTTC. Its protein is CASSVRGTGYGYTF.

Here the CDR3 DNA reads TGTGCCAGCAGCTTAAAGAGCGGGGTAACCGGGGAGCTGTTTTTT. As protein: CASSLKSGVTGELFF. The chain recombines TRBV7-9 with TRBJ2-2; TRBD2 matches at 7 bases. V lost 2 bases to trimming and J lost 5 bases; unmatched junction nucleotides: 5. In germline, CDR1 is SEHNR, CDR2 FQNEAQ (reference sequence). The CDR3 sequence is 15 residues long.

The chain couples TRBV12-3 or TRBV12-4 to TRBJ2-1; 11 bases match TRBD2. This CDR3 contains 17 residues. V gave up 3 bases and J gave up 6 bases; unmatched junction bases: 10. As DNA, the CDR3 is TGTGCCAGCAGTTTCGGATCTAGCGGGGGGAAAATCAATGAGCAGTTCTTC. Its protein product is CASSFGSSGGKINEQFF.

The rearrangement links TRBV7-6 to TRBJ2-5; 9 positions match TRBD2. The CDR3 totals 17 residues. With V trimmed by 2 bases and J by 2 bases, 9 bases remained unmatched. CDR1 is SGHVS, CDR2 FNYEAQ, per germline. The CDR3 DNA sequence: TGTGCCAGCAGCTTACCCCCCGCGGGGGGGGTTCAAGAGACCCAGTACTTC. This sequence encodes CASSLPPAGGVQETQYF. The full variable domain, with the rest looked up from reference TRBV7-6 and TRBJ2-5, is GAGVSQSPRYKVTKRGQDVALRCDPISGHVSLYWYRQALGQGPEFLTYFNYEAQQDKSGLPNDRFSAERPEGSISTLTIQRTEQRDSAMYRCASSLPPAGGVQETQYFGPGTRLLVL.

V and J are TRBV3-1 and TRBJ2-5; TRBD1 agrees at 8 bases. Per germline, CDR1 LGHDT and CDR2 YNNKEL (reference sequence). The CDR3 has 16 amino acids. V lost 1 base to trimming and J lost 2 bases; unmatched junction nucleotides: 6. CDR3 in DNA: TGTGCCAGCAGCCAAGTCGACAGGGGCCCGCAAGAGACCCAGTACTTC. It codes for CASSQVDRGPQETQYF.

V is TRBV5-1 and J is TRBJ2-2; either TRBD1 or TRBD2 may supply D (5 bases each). Germline V gene data show CDR1 as SGHRS and CDR2 as YFSETQ. Trimming cost V 4 bases and J 1 base, with 14 bases left between them. The CDR3 contains 16 residues. CDR3 loop: CASSPPGGWNTGELFF. DNA of the CDR3: TGCGCCAGCAGCCCCCCTGGGGGATGGAACACCGGGGAGCTGTTTTTT.

This clonotype turned up a few times. The chain joins TRBV2 to TRBJ1-1; the D gene is possibly TRBD1 (6 bases). The V gene lost 2 bases and the J gene lost 3 bases, with 22 bases spanning the gap. The germline gives CDR1 SNHLY, CDR2 FYNNEI. CDR3 length equals 18 residues. The CDR3 nucleotides are TGTGCCAGCAGTGAACGAGGGGAGGCGGCAGGGGAGGACACTGAAGCTTTCTTT. Translation gives CASSERGEAAGEDTEAFF.

This clonotype has more than one count but fewer than ten. The gene calls are TRBV10-3 and TRBJ2-1; D may match TRBD1 or TRBD2 (6 bases each). V gave up 4 bases and J gave up 6 bases, with 10 bases separating them. CDR1 is ENHRY, CDR2 SYGVKD, per germline. This CDR3 is 13 amino acids long. The CDR3 loop reads CAISVSGANEQFF. In DNA form, the CDR3 reads TGTGCCATCAGTGTTTCGGGGGCCAATGAGCAGTTCTTC.

The V and J genes are TRBV5-1 and TRBJ1-1; D gene unclear. Trimming took 4 bases from V and 6 from J, leaving 16 bases between them. This CDR3 is 14 amino acids long. Germline assignment: CDR1 SGHRS and CDR2 YFSETQ. In nucleotides, the CDR3 is TGCGCCAGCAGCCCGGGCGTAAGTAGGGCTGAAGCTTTCTTT. Translating gives CASSPGVSRAEAFF.

This clonotype was counted only a few times. V and J are TRBV3-1 and TRBJ2-1, with D unresolved. The V and J ends lost 1 base and 2 bases respectively, with 9 bases between them. The CDR3 runs to 15 residues. Germline lookup yields CDR1 LGHDT and CDR2 YNNKEL (reference sequence). The DNA for the CDR3 is TGTGCCAGCAGCCAAGGGGTTTTCACCTACAATGAGCAGTTCTTC. Encoded protein: CASSQGVFTYNEQFF.

This clonotype has just a few counts. The gene calls are TRBV7-7 and TRBJ2-2; 8 nucleotides align to TRBD1. Germline V gives CDR1 SSHAT, CDR2 FNYEAQ (reference sequence). This CDR3 spans 14 amino acids. The V gene end was trimmed by 5 bases and the J gene end by 1 base; junction bases not matched to a gene: 0. The CDR3 sequence is CASSGQGNTGELFF. The CDR3 DNA follows: TGTGCCAGCAGCGGACAGGGGAACACCGGGGAGCTGTTTTTT.

This clonotype appeared a few times. The chain combines TRBV25-1 with TRBJ2-5; D is ambiguous. This CDR3 is 14 amino acids long. CDR1 and CDR2 from the germline V gene are MGHDK and SYGVNS. The V gene lost 3 bases and the J gene lost 0 bases, with 8 bases spanning the gap. This CDR3 reads CASSEANHQETQYF. CDR3 DNA: TGTGCCAGCAGTGAGGCTAACCACCAAGAGACCCAGTACTTC. Together with reference TRBV25-1 and TRBJ2-5, the CDR3 gives the full variable domain: EADIYQTPRYLVIGTGKKITLECSQTMGHDKMYWYQQDPGMELHLIHYSYGVNSTEKGDLSSESTVSRIRTEHFPLTLESARPSHTSQYLCASSEANHQETQYFGPGTRLLVL.

The J gene is TRBJ1-3, the V gene TRBV7-9; 7 bases agree with TRBD1. The CDR3 consists of 16 residues. The V and J ends lost 1 base and 0 bases, in that order; junction bases with no gene match: 3. Looked up from germline, CDR1 is SEHNR and CDR2 is FQNEAQ (reference sequence). The chain's CDR3 is CASSLEGTVSGNTIYF. CDR3 DNA: TGTGCCAGCAGCTTAGAAGGGACAGTCTCTGGAAACACCATATATTTT. Based on the CDR3 plus reference TRBV7-9 and TRBJ1-3, the full variable domain is DTGVSQNPRHKITKRGQNVTFRCDPISEHNRLYWYRQTLGQGPEFLTYFQNEAQLEKSRLLSDRFSAERPKGSFSTLEIQRTEQGDSAMYLCASSLEGTVSGNTIYFGEGSWLTVV.

The V gene is TRBV20-1, the J gene TRBJ2-7, with D perhaps TRBD1 (6 bases). The germline gives CDR1 DFQATT, CDR2 SNEGSKA (reference sequence). This CDR3 has 13 amino acids. V was cut by 1 base and J by 1 base, with 8 bases left in between. Here the CDR3 reads CSARVGQSYEQYF. The CDR3 DNA sequence: TGCAGTGCTAGAGTAGGACAGTCCTACGAGCAGTACTTC.

The genes are TRBV12-3 or TRBV12-4 and TRBJ2-3, with D maybe TRBD2 (5 bases). The CDR3 runs 17 residues. Trimming shortened V by 1 base and J by 0 bases, and 14 bases separated the two germline ends. CDR3 region: CASSLGPYAGSTDTQYF. The DNA of the CDR3 is TGTGCCAGCAGTTTAGGCCCCTATGCGGGTAGCACAGATACGCAGTATTTT.